One and the same sample provided the 3 T cell receptor beta chains below, sequenced in a study of blood T cell repertoires in COVID-19. This table comes from immunoSEQ multiplex PCR, and its TCRdb copy is limited to in-frame clones, with some not included. The sample holds fewer than 85,000 clones, roughly three quarters seen once. Sequenced input: peripheral blood. The receptors come from a man in his sixties or seventies with COVID-19, enrolled during active disease.

This rearrangement joins TRBV24-1 to TRBJ2-7; 14 bases match TRBD2. Germline trimming cut 6 bases from V and 5 bases from J; bases unmatched to any gene: 5. The CDR3 covers 15 residues. Germline CDR1 and CDR2: KGHDR and SFDVKD. The CDR3 DNA reads as TGTGCCACCAGTCCGGGACTAGCGGGAGTAAACGAGCAGTACTTC. Translation: CATSPGLAGVNEQYF.

This clone was seen a handful of times. This chain joins TRBV9 and TRBJ1-1; perhaps TRBD1 as D (5 bases). The V end was cut by 0 bases, the J end by 0 bases, with 9 bases between. The CDR3 is 15 amino acids. Germline lookup yields CDR1 SGDLS and CDR2 YYNGEE. For the CDR3, the DNA is TGTGCCAGCAGCGTAGCGGGGGGATTGAACACTGAAGCTTTCTTT. This codes for CASSVAGGLNTEAFF. Together with reference TRBV9 and TRBJ1-1, the CDR3 gives the full variable domain: DSGVTQTPKHLITATGQRVTLRCSPRSGDLSVYWYQQSLDQGLQFLIQYYNGEERAKGNILERFSAQQFPDLHSELNLSSLELGDSALYFCASSVAGGLNTEAFFGQGTRLTVV.

This clone was observed a handful of times. The V call is TRBV11-2, the J call TRBJ2-5; 12 bases match TRBD1. The length of the CDR3 is 15 residues. V lost 5 bases, J lost 5 bases, and 6 bases stayed unmatched. Germline V lookup: CDR1 SGHAT, CDR2 FQNNGV. The CDR3 bases are TGTGCCAGCAGCCACCGGGACAGGGGGCGTGAGACCCAGTACTTC. It is translated as CASSHRDRGRETQYF.